This TCR beta chain appears in the sequencing data of a study of T cells in Graves' hyperthyroidism and ophthalmopathy. Study-level results: Blood samples included most of the expanded thyroid clonotypes exceeding 0.001.

RNA transcripts provided the source from which TCR beta CDR3 regions were amplified. The HTBI primer set served for first-round RT-PCR of the TCR CDR3. Each CDR3 protein gets one entry after TCRdb re-called the multiplex PCR reads with MiXCR. The profile shows around 500,000 distinct CDR3 sequences, about 14% of them singletons. This clonotype was seen repeatedly, ten times or more. The antigen remains undetermined. This CDR3 spans 13 amino acids. CDR1 is SGHTA and CDR2 is FQGTGA in the germline V gene. The V gene lost 7 bases and the J gene lost 1 base, with 10 bases spanning the gap. Researchers defined stable Graves' hyperthyroidism as no ophthalmopathy progression within 18 months. Patients aged 18 to 65 had newly diagnosed hyperthyroidism that had lasted under 2 months. PBMCs were collected from an approximately 9 ml volume of fresh peripheral blood.

Sequencing was performed on blood. This clonotype was obtained from a middle-aged woman with Graves' hyperthyroidism. The J gene is TRBJ1-1, the V gene TRBV7-3; no clear D gene. CDR3 in amino acids: CASTLGPNTEAFF. CDR3 DNA sequence: TGTGCCAGCACCCTGGGCCCGAACACTGAAGCTTTCTTT.